The 17 T cell receptor beta chains below come from one sample, sequenced in a study of vaccination effects on CD4 cells after COVID-19. Prior to sequencing, the ViraFEST assay stimulated PBMC with viral peptide pools, which expanded the antigen-specific CD4+ T cells. Once cultured for approximately ten days, the cells underwent separation to obtain CD4+ T cells. Vaccinees lacked prior SARS-CoV-2 infection and tested negative for nucleocapsid antibodies. No antigen is known for these receptors. The data were produced by immunoSEQ multiplex PCR, yet TCRdb's version contains in-frame clones alone and is incomplete. The data show 71,000 or so clones, with roughly 72% seen just once and approximately 4.3% held by the top ten. The sample was CD4+ T cells from PBMCs cultured with HCoV-OC43 spike peptides, taken before COVID-19 vaccination. The subset was: HCoV-OC43 spike overlapping peptide pool stimulation. All receptors derive from a human donor who received a COVID-19 vaccine.

This clone was counted between two and nine times. The chain uses TRBV6-1 and TRBJ2-7; 15 bases are shared with TRBD2. The CDR3 runs to 17 residues. Germline CDR1 reads MNHNS; CDR2 reads SASEGT. V shed 2 bases, J shed 3 bases, and the junction held 5 bases outside the gene matches. As DNA, the CDR3 is TGTGCCAGCAGTGAATCGGGACTAGCGGGGGGATACTACGAGCAGTACGTC. Translated: CASSESGLAGGYYEQYV.

The chain links TRBV5-1 to TRBJ1-4, with a possible D match to TRBD1 (6 bases). The V gene lost 4 bases and the J gene lost 8 bases, with 15 bases spanning the gap. Germline V lookup: CDR1 SGHRS, CDR2 YFSETQ. This CDR3 spans 14 amino acids. The CDR3 bases are TGCGCCAGCAGCAGTACAGGGATCCAGGAAAAACTGTTTTTT. Amino acids: CASSSTGIQEKLFF.

This clone was counted between two and nine times. The rearrangement uses TRBV29-1 and TRBJ2-1, with 9 bases fitting TRBD1. CDR3 length: 14 residues. The ends lost 7 bases at V and 4 bases at J; junction bases unmatched: 8. In germline, CDR1 is SQVTM, CDR2 ANQGSEA. The CDR3 DNA is TGCAGCGCTAGAGACAGGGGGGTATACAATGAGCAGTTCTTC. It specifies CSARDRGVYNEQFF.

The rearrangement uses TRBV27 and TRBJ2-1; 14 positions match TRBD2. Germline CDR1 is MNHEY and CDR2 is SMNVEV (reference sequence). The ends lost 8 bases at V and 0 bases at J; junction bases unmatched: 0. This CDR3 contains 15 residues. The CDR3 coding sequence is TGTGCCAGCGGACTAGCGGGGGGCTCCTACAATGAGCAGTTCTTC. It is translated as CASGLAGGSYNEQFF.

The genes are TRBV19 and TRBJ2-2, with a weak D call TRBD1 (5 bases). This CDR3 comprises 15 residues. In germline, CDR1 is LNHDA, CDR2 SQIVND (reference sequence). Trimming shortened V by 4 bases and J by 1 base, and 10 bases separated the two germline ends. The CDR3 region has the DNA TGTGCCAGTAGTAACACCCAGGGGAACACCGGGGAGCTGTTTTTT. This sequence encodes CASSNTQGNTGELFF.

The V gene is TRBV6-2 or TRBV6-3, the J gene TRBJ1-5; a weak D match, TRBD1 (5 bases). V was shortened by 6 bases and J by 7 bases, with 13 bases between the two germline ends. The V gene's germline CDR1 is MNHEY and CDR2 SVGEGT. This CDR3 has 13 residues. CDR3 protein: CASRPLGAQPQHF. CDR3 bases: TGTGCCAGCAGACCTCTCGGGGCCCAGCCCCAGCATTTT.

This clone was seen a single time. The V call is TRBV6-5, the J call TRBJ1-5; 7 nucleotides align to TRBD1. CDR3 size: 16 residues. J gave up 1 base and V 2 bases, and 5 bases lay outside the gene matches. Germline V gene sequence: CDR1 MNHEY, CDR2 SVGAGI. Written as DNA, the CDR3 is TGTGCCAGCAGTTACGGACAGGTCGGGAGCAATCAGCCCCAGCATTTT. Its translation is CASSYGQVGSNQPQHF.

The chain couples TRBV7-2 to TRBJ2-5; the D gene is possibly TRBD2 (7 bases). The V end lost 1 base, the J end lost 2 bases, and 11 bases lay between the germline ends. The CDR3 extends over 15 amino acids. Per the germline V gene, CDR1 is SGHTA and CDR2 is FQGNSA. The CDR3 DNA is TGTGCCAGCAGCTTAGACGGGGGGCCGCAAGAGACCCAGTACTTC. Its protein product is CASSLDGGPQETQYF.

Of note for this clone: The same CDR3 is also encoded by other DNA sequences in this sample. The chain has TRBV5-1 and TRBJ1-3; D ambiguous. CDR3 length: 13 residues. With 4 bases removed from V and 0 bases from J, the gap between germline ends came to 5 bases. CDR1 and CDR2 from the germline V gene are SGHRS and YFSETQ. CDR3 bases: TGCGCCAGCAGCCTCGACTCTGGAAACACCATATATTTT. Amino acid sequence: CASSLDSGNTIYF.

The chain recombines TRBV28 with TRBJ2-5; D not certain. The CDR3 is made up of 14 amino acids. CDR1 and CDR2 from the germline V gene are MDHEN and SYDVKM. V was clipped by 6 bases and J by 2 bases, with 13 bases between them. The CDR3 sequence: CASRSSGKQETQYF. The CDR3 DNA sequence: TGTGCCAGCAGGTCCTCCGGTAAACAAGAGACCCAGTACTTC.

Only a few counts were recorded for this clone. The genes are TRBV28 and TRBJ1-2; D may be TRBD1 (6 bases). The CDR3 spans 12 residues. V was shortened by 6 bases and J by 7 bases, with 12 bases between the two germline ends. Germline loops: CDR1 MDHEN, CDR2 SYDVKM. The chain's CDR3 is CASRPGAVGYTF. The CDR3 region has the DNA TGTGCCAGCAGGCCGGGGGCGGTTGGCTACACCTTC.

The J gene is TRBJ1-5, the V gene TRBV2, with a tentative D call TRBD1 (6 bases). The CDR3 is 15 residues long. Deletions cut 7 bases from V and 3 bases from J, with 16 bases between. Germline V gene data show CDR1 as SNHLY and CDR2 as FYNNEI. CDR3 nucleotides: TGTGCCAGCACCTTAACTAGGGACAACAATCAGCCCCAGCATTTT. Translation gives CASTLTRDNNQPQHF.

CDR3 DNA: TGTGCCAGCAGTTACTCGCGGGGGCAGCCCTACGAGCAGTACGTC. It codes for CASSYSRGQPYEQYV. The chain joins TRBV6-2 or TRBV6-3 to TRBJ2-7; weak D call: TRBD2 (7 bases). The CDR3 totals 15 residues. Germline loops: CDR1 MNHEY, CDR2 SVGEGT. Trimming cost V 0 bases and J 2 bases, with 11 bases left between them.

The CDR3 sequence is CASSPQTGKETQYF. Here the CDR3 DNA reads TGTGCCAGCTCACCACAGACAGGGAAAGAGACCCAGTACTTC. This sequence joins TRBV18 and TRBJ2-5; TRBD1 matches 7 bases. This CDR3 contains 14 residues. The ends lost 1 base at V and 3 bases at J; junction bases unmatched: 2. Germline V CDR1 and CDR2: KGHSH, LQKENI.

J is TRBJ2-1 and V is TRBV28; the D gene is possibly TRBD1 (6 bases). The CDR3 is 13 amino acids. CDR1 MDHEN and CDR2 SYDVKM come from the germline V gene. The V gene lost 8 bases and the J gene lost 10 bases, with 18 bases spanning the gap. The CDR3 here is CASLKQGPLEQFF. The CDR3 DNA is TGTGCCAGCTTGAAACAGGGACCGCTGGAGCAGTTCTTC. The complete variable domain, with remaining parts taken from reference TRBV28 and TRBJ2-1, reads DVKVTQSSRYLVKRTGEKVFLECVQDMDHENMFWYRQDPGLGLRLIYFSYDVKMKEKGDIPEGYSVSREKKERFSLILESASTNQTSMYLCASLKQGPLEQFFGPGTRLTVL.

V and J are TRBV9 and TRBJ1-3, with D possibly TRBD1 on 6 matching bases. V lost 4 bases to trimming and J lost 4 bases, with 15 bases between them. Germline values: CDR1 SGDLS, CDR2 YYNGEE. CDR3 length: 15 amino acids. This CDR3 reads CASSRLDSTGNTIYF. Written as DNA, the CDR3 is TGTGCCAGCAGCAGATTGGACAGTACCGGAAACACCATATATTTT.

This clone showed up just once. The chain recombines TRBV10-3 with TRBJ2-5, with 8 bases that match TRBD1. Per germline, CDR1 ENHRY and CDR2 SYGVKD. The CDR3 covers 16 residues. V dropped 0 bases and J dropped 6; count of bases not matched to a gene: 9. In DNA, the CDR3 is TGTGCCATCAGTGAGTCTGGGCCAGGGGGCTTGAAGACCCAGTACTTC. Its protein is CAISESGPGGLKTQYF.